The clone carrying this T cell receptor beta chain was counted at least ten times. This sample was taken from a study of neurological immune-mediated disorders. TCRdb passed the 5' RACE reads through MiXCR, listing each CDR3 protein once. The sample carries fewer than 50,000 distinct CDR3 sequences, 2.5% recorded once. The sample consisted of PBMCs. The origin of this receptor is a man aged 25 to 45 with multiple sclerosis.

CDR3 region: CSARVPQDPNQPQHF. CDR3 bases: TGCAGTGCTAGAGTCCCCCAGGACCCCAATCAGCCCCAGCATTTT. The V gene is TRBV20-1, the J gene TRBJ1-5; no reliable D call. Between the trimmed V and J ends, which lost 1 base and 3 bases, there was a span of 13 bases. The CDR3 has 15 amino acids. CDR1 is DFQATT, CDR2 SNEGSKA, per germline (reference sequence).